One and the same sample provided the 18 T cell receptor beta chains below, sequenced in a study of blood T cell repertoires in COVID-19. Profiling relied on immunoSEQ multiplex PCR, and the TCRdb table lists in-frame clones only, not all of them. Here the sample spans under 200,000 clones, about 86% being singletons. The sequenced sample was peripheral blood. The receptors stem from a man between 65 and 85 years old with active or convalescent COVID-19.

The CDR3 protein is CASSGQGHYGYTF. The CDR3 coding sequence is TGTGCCAGCAGCGGACAGGGCCACTATGGCTACACCTTC. The chain employs TRBV7-3 and TRBJ1-2; 8 bases map to TRBD1. CDR1 and CDR2 from the germline V gene are SGHTA and FQGTGA. With 5 bases clipped from V and 3 bases from J, the junction kept 2 bases outside the gene matches. The CDR3 is made up of 13 amino acids.

V is TRBV29-1 and J is TRBJ2-7; the match to TRBD1 covers 7 bases. The germline V gene has CDR1 SQVTM and CDR2 ANQGSEA. J was trimmed by 1 base and V by 4 bases; bases with no gene match: 7. The CDR3 covers 14 residues. The CDR3 is CSVARDRNSYEQYF. In DNA, the CDR3 is TGCAGCGTTGCCCGGGACAGAAATTCCTACGAGCAGTACTTC.

The gene calls are TRBV6-5 and TRBJ2-7; D might be TRBD1 (5 bases). Germline V gene data show CDR1 as MNHEY and CDR2 as SVGAGI. This CDR3 contains 13 residues. Trimming took 3 bases from V and 2 from J, leaving 8 bases between them. Here the CDR3 DNA reads TGTGCCAGCAGTTATGACAGTACCTACGAGCAGTACTTC. Its protein product is CASSYDSTYEQYF.

The chain carries TRBV28 and TRBJ1-6; TRBD1 matches 7 bases. CDR3 length equals 14 residues. Germline CDR1 and CDR2: MDHEN and SYDVKM. Trimming cost V 6 bases and J 7 bases; bases outside gene matches: 6. DNA for the CDR3: TGTGCCAGCAGCTCCGGGACAGTAAATTCACCCCTCCACTTT. Its translation is CASSSGTVNSPLHF.

V and J are TRBV7-8 and TRBJ1-1; D gene uncertain. Germline V gene sequence: CDR1 SGHVS, CDR2 FQNEAQ. There are 16 residues in the CDR3. Trimming stripped 1 base from V and 4 bases from J, with 16 bases between. Here the CDR3 DNA reads TGTGCCAGCAGCTTAGAGGTGCGGGGAGTTGGCACTGAAGCTTTCTTT. Translation gives CASSLEVRGVGTEAFF.

The rearrangement uses TRBV30 and TRBJ1-5; tentatively, D is TRBD1 (5 bases). Germline V gene lookup returns CDR1 GTSNPN and CDR2 SVGIG (reference sequence). This CDR3 is built from 14 residues. Trimming removed 2 bases from V and 6 bases from J, with 14 bases in between. CDR3 sequence reads: CAWSQTRGGQPQHF. CDR3 nucleotide sequence: TGTGCCTGGAGTCAAACCCGGGGGGGTCAGCCCCAGCATTTT.

The chain uses TRBV15 and TRBJ2-5; TRBD2 is a possible D gene (7 bases). In germline, CDR1 is LNHNV, CDR2 YYDKDF (reference sequence). V was clipped by 4 bases and J by 4 bases, with 31 bases between them. The CDR3 contains 20 residues. The CDR3 region is CATSTALRGGRAFERETQYF. CDR3 in DNA: TGTGCCACCAGCACGGCCCTAAGAGGGGGGAGGGCCTTTGAGAGAGAGACCCAGTACTTC. The complete variable domain, with remaining parts taken from reference TRBV15 and TRBJ2-5, reads DAMVIQNPRYQVTQFGKPVTLSCSQTLNHNVMYWYQQKSSQAPKLLFHYYDKDFNNEADTPDNFQSRRPNTSFCFLDIRSPGLGDTAMYLCATSTALRGGRAFERETQYFGPGTRLLVL.

This chain uses TRBV19 with TRBJ1-5; D possibly corresponds to TRBD1 (6 bases). Germline V gene lookup returns CDR1 LNHDA and CDR2 SQIVND (reference sequence). The CDR3 is 15 residues long. Trimming left V 3 bases short and J 4 bases short, with 13 bases between. This CDR3 is CASSMQSQGNQPQHF. In DNA form, the CDR3 reads TGTGCCAGTAGTATGCAGTCCCAGGGGAATCAGCCCCAGCATTTT.

The chain links TRBV3-1 (or the pseudogene TRBV3-2) to TRBJ1-3; unclear D gene. The CDR3 extends over 16 amino acids. V was clipped by 0 bases and J by 3 bases, with 12 bases between them. CDR1 is LGHDT, CDR2 YNNKEL, per germline (reference sequence). The CDR3 coding sequence is TGTGCCAGCAGCCAAGAGTGGCTGGCAGGTGGAAACACCATATATTTT. Residues: CASSQEWLAGGNTIYF.

The chain combines TRBV29-1 with TRBJ2-6; 7 nucleotides agree with TRBD1. The CDR3 sequence is 18 residues long. After removal of 5 bases from V and 4 bases from J, the junction contained 17 bases not matched to a gene. Looked up from germline, CDR1 is SQVTM and CDR2 is ANQGSEA. CDR3 sequence reads: CSVMMWSGGMSGANVLTF. The CDR3 region has the DNA TGCAGCGTTATGATGTGGTCAGGGGGAATGTCCGGGGCCAACGTCCTGACTTTC.

This chain links TRBV19 with TRBJ1-4; D gene unclear. The ends were cut back, 3 bases at V and 7 bases at J, with 9 bases in the middle. Germline V CDR1 and CDR2: LNHDA, SQIVND (reference sequence). This CDR3 contains 13 residues. CDR3 region: CASSIPLFEKLFF. The CDR3 bases are TGTGCCAGTAGTATTCCCCTTTTTGAAAAACTGTTTTTT. Full variable domain (rest looked up from reference TRBV19 and TRBJ1-4): DGGITQSPKYLFRKEGQNVTLSCEQNLNHDAMYWYRQDPGQGLRLIYYSQIVNDFQKGDIAEGYSVSREKKESFPLTVTSAQKNPTAFYLCASSIPLFEKLFFGSGTQLSVL.

V and J are TRBV5-1 and TRBJ2-7; the D gene is possibly TRBD2 (6 bases). The ends were cut back, 0 bases at V and 0 bases at J, with 10 bases in the middle. The CDR3 covers 15 residues. Germline V gene lookup returns CDR1 SGHRS and CDR2 YFSETQ. This chain's CDR3 is CASSLAAGSSYEQYF. The DNA for the CDR3 is TGCGCCAGCAGCTTGGCGGCGGGAAGCTCCTACGAGCAGTACTTC.

This sequence joins TRBV27 and TRBJ1-5; D unclear. The germline CDR1 and CDR2 sequences are MNHEY and SMNVEV (reference sequence). V lost 5 bases and J lost 7, with 9 bases in between. The CDR3 spans 12 residues. CDR3 in DNA: TGTGCCAGCAGTGAGGGTAGCCAGCCCCAGCATTTT. This translates into CASSEGSQPQHF.

This chain connects TRBV20-1 to TRBJ1-2; TRBD1 is a possible D gene (6 bases). The CDR3 has 10 amino acids. The germline V and J ends were trimmed by 6 bases and 6 bases, with 8 bases remaining between them. CDR1 and CDR2 from the germline V gene are DFQATT and SNEGSKA (reference sequence). CDR3 DNA sequence: TGCAGTGCCAGGGGAAATGGCTACACCTTC. As protein: CSARGNGYTF.

This chain connects TRBV24-1 to TRBJ2-7, with D possibly matching TRBD1 (5 bases). Germline-derived CDR1 and CDR2 are KGHDR and SFDVKD. The CDR3 loop spans 13 amino acids. Trimming removed 1 base at V and 4 bases at J, with 7 bases between. The CDR3 is CATSDFQGYEQYF. The CDR3 coding sequence is TGTGCCACCAGTGATTTTCAGGGTTACGAGCAGTACTTC.

The J gene is TRBJ1-5, the V gene TRBV6-1; D call uncertain. The CDR3 is 12 amino acids. Germline assignment: CDR1 MNHNS and CDR2 SASEGT. V lost 1 base, J lost 11 bases, and 9 bases lay in between. The DNA of the CDR3 is TGTGCCAGCAGTGAAGTGCGCGGAGCCCAGCATTTT. As protein: CASSEVRGAQHF.

The genes are TRBV18 and TRBJ1-1, with 10 bases lining up with TRBD1. J was trimmed by 7 bases and V by 0 bases; bases with no gene match: 14. The length of the CDR3 is 18 residues. The germline V gene encodes CDR1 KGHSH and CDR2 LQKENI. The CDR3 spells CASSPPGLAPTGGHEAFF. The CDR3 nucleotides are TGTGCCAGCTCACCACCGGGCCTCGCTCCGACAGGGGGCCATGAAGCTTTCTTT.

The chain carries TRBV7-9 and TRBJ1-4; D unresolved. V lost 7 bases, J lost 3 bases, and 15 bases lay in between. Germline V gives CDR1 SEHNR, CDR2 FQNEAQ (reference sequence). This CDR3 is built from 15 residues. CDR3 residues: CASIRMGGPNEKLFF. The CDR3 nucleotides read TGTGCCAGCATTCGAATGGGAGGCCCTAATGAAAAACTGTTTTTT.